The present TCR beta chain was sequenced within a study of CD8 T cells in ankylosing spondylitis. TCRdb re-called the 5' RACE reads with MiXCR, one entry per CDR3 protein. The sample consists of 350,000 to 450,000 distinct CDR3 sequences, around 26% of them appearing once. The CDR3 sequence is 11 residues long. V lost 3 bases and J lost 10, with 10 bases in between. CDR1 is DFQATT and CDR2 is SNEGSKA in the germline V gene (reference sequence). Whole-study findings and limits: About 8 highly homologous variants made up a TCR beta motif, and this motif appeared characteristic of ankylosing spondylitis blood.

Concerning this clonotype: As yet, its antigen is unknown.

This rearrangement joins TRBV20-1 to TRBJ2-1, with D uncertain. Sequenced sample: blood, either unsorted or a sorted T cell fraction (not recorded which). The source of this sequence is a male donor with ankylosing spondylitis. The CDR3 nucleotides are TGCAGTGCTAGCCGGGCCCAAGAGCAGTTCTTC. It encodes CSASRAQEQFF.